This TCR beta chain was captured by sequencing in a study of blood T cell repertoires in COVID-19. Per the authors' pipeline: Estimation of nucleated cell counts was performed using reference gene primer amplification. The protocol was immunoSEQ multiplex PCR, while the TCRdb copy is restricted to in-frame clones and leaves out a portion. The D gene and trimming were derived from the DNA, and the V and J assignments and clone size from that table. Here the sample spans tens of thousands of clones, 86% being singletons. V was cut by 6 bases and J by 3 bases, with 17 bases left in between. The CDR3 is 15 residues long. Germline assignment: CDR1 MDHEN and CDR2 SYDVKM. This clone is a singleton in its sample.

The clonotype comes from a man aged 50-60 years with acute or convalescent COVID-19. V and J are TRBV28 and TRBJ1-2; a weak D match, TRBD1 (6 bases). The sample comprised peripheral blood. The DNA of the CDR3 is TGTGCCAGCAGGAGGGGGGGCGGAGTCTACTATGGCTACACCTTC. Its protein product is CASRRGGGVYYGYTF.